A single TCR beta chain is shown here with its context. Its antigen remains unidentified. This entry comes from a study of shared clonotypes between healthy human individuals. The study drew all its donors from Caucasian adults living in Nashville, Tennessee. Only in-frame clones appear in the TCRdb table, and some are missing; sequencing was by immunoSEQ multiplex PCR. There are about 2.4 million clones in the sample; approximately 93% occur only once, and around 0.37% lies in the top ten. Notes on the study in general: The study sampled only blood, and tissue repertoires likely differ. An expected dependence of interdonor clonotype sharing on sequencing depth was noted.

V lost 6 bases and J 5 bases, leaving 10 bases between the germline ends. The V gene's germline CDR1 is DFQATT and CDR2 SNEGSKA (reference sequence). The CDR3 covers 11 residues. The chain employs TRBV20-1 and TRBJ1-1; D is unresolved. The receptor was derived from a man aged 18 to 35 in good health. Some clones in this sample may be carry-over from other donors' samples. The sequencing sample was made of naive CD4+ T cells from PBMCs. Regarding subset: CD45RA+ positively selected. CDR3 protein: CSAKGKTEAFF. As DNA, the CDR3 is TGCAGTGCCAAGGGTAAGACTGAAGCTTTCTTT.